The 12 T cell receptor beta chains presented below share a single source sample, sequenced in a study of control samples from healthy donors and cancer patients. Clones were read by immunoSEQ multiplex PCR, and TCRdb kept only the in-frame ones, dropping some. The sample lists 70,000 to 85,000 clones, 70% to 85% occurring once. Sequencing used PBMCs. These receptors were collected from a man aged 55 to 70 with head and neck cancer.

The V and J genes are TRBV10-3 and TRBJ2-4, with D maybe TRBD1 (5 bases). CDR3 length: 13 residues. V gave up 3 bases and J gave up 8 bases, with 11 bases separating them. CDR1 and CDR2 (germline): ENHRY, SYGVKD. CDR3 sequence: CAISDQGSDIQYF. Here the CDR3 DNA reads TGTGCCATCAGTGATCAGGGCTCGGACATTCAGTACTTC.

A few counts support this clone. This sequence joins TRBV5-6 and TRBJ2-7; D remains unclear. Trimming pared 4 bases from V and 3 bases from J, leaving 11 bases between. The CDR3 contains 13 residues. Germline V gene sequence: CDR1 SGHDT, CDR2 YYEEEE. The CDR3 DNA sequence: TGTGCCAGCAGCCATCGAGGCTACTACGAGCAGTACTTC. Translation: CASSHRGYYEQYF.

The rearrangement links TRBV6-1 to TRBJ2-7; the D is unclear. The germline V and J ends were trimmed by 2 bases and 4 bases, with 9 bases remaining between them. The CDR3 has 13 residues. Germline V CDR1 and CDR2: MNHNS, SASEGT. The CDR3 DNA is TGTGCCAGCAGTGAAAACTGGGATTACGAGCAGTACTTC. It encodes CASSENWDYEQYF.

The genes are TRBV7-9 and TRBJ2-1; TRBD2 aligns across 13 bases. This CDR3 has 19 residues. Germline CDR1 is SEHNR and CDR2 is FQNEAQ (reference sequence). Germline trimming cut 6 bases from V and 3 bases from J; bases unmatched to any gene: 14. CDR3 nucleotide sequence: TGTGCCAGCAGAAATCCGGGACTAGCGGGAAGGGGTCGCTACAATGAGCAGTTCTTC. Amino acids: CASRNPGLAGRGRYNEQFF.

The gene calls are TRBV11-2 and TRBJ1-1; D is unclear. Per the germline V gene, CDR1 is SGHAT and CDR2 is FQNNGV. V was pared by 5 bases and J by 8 bases, with 15 bases between. This CDR3 comprises 13 residues. The CDR3 DNA reads as TGTGCCAGCAGCCCTGGCCAACTATTAGAAGCTTTCTTT. It codes for CASSPGQLLEAFF.

This chain joins TRBV7-8 and TRBJ1-2, with D unresolved. This CDR3 comprises 15 residues. From germline, CDR1 is SGHVS and CDR2 FQNEAQ. V was shortened by 0 bases and J by 4 bases, with 12 bases between the two germline ends. The CDR3 loop reads CASSLAPGGAYGYTF. CDR3 in DNA: TGTGCCAGCAGCTTAGCGCCGGGCGGAGCCTATGGCTACACCTTC.

The chain uses TRBV19 and TRBJ2-1; 13 bases line up with TRBD2. This CDR3 spans 20 amino acids. The V gene's germline CDR1 is LNHDA and CDR2 SQIVND (reference sequence). V lost 3 bases to trimming and J lost 0 bases; unmatched junction nucleotides: 11. In nucleotides, the CDR3 is TGTGCCAGTAGTATCGGTGGACTAGCGGGAGCAAGTGGCTCCTACAATGAGCAGTTCTTC. It codes for CASSIGGLAGASGSYNEQFF.

The V and J genes are TRBV7-9 and TRBJ2-6; D gene uncertain. This CDR3 is built from 16 residues. Per the germline V gene, CDR1 is SEHNR and CDR2 is FQNEAQ (reference sequence). V was clipped by 5 bases and J by 0 bases, with 11 bases between them. CDR3 amino acids: CASSPGRNSGANVLTF. CDR3 in DNA: TGTGCCAGCAGCCCCGGCCGGAACTCTGGGGCCAACGTCCTGACTTTC.

To note about this clone: Other nucleotide sequences from this sample produce the same CDR3. The chain combines TRBV4-1 with TRBJ2-7, with D tentatively TRBD2 (7 bases). The CDR3 has 14 amino acids. Germline values: CDR1 MGHRA, CDR2 YSYEKL. V gave up 3 bases and J gave up 2 bases, with 11 bases separating them. Here the CDR3 reads CASSQGGLAYEQYF. The CDR3 DNA reads as TGCGCCAGCAGCCAGGGGGGGCTTGCCTACGAGCAGTACTTC.

This clone was counted a single time. The DNA is left out, because the CDR3 cannot be placed on it with certainty; the CDR3 is given as TCRdb lists it. The V call is TRBV29-1, the J call TRBJ2-1; the DNA was not compared with TRBD2, the D call given in the table. Germline-derived CDR1 and CDR2 are SQVTM and ANQGSEA. From its first to its last residue, the CDR3 has 11 amino acids. CDR3 sequence reads: CSVAQGTSAFF.

The chain is built from TRBV3-1 (or the pseudogene TRBV3-2) and TRBJ2-6; 8 positions match TRBD1. The germline V gene encodes CDR1 LGHDT and CDR2 YNNKEL (reference sequence). The junction had 9 bases not matched to a gene; V was cut back by 4 bases and J by 4 bases. This CDR3 has 17 amino acids. CDR3 DNA: TGTGCCAGCAGCCTTCTCATCCAGGGGGCCGGGGCCAACGTCCTGACTTTC. This sequence encodes CASSLLIQGAGANVLTF.

The chain joins TRBV18 to TRBJ2-3, with 9 bases identical to TRBD2. This CDR3 region has 16 residues. Germline CDR1 and CDR2: KGHSH and LQKENI. With V trimmed by 0 bases and J by 3 bases, 4 bases remained unmatched. CDR3 nucleotides: TGTGCCAGCTCACCACCGAGTAGCGGGAGAACAGATACGCAGTATTTT. It translates to CASSPPSSGRTDTQYF.